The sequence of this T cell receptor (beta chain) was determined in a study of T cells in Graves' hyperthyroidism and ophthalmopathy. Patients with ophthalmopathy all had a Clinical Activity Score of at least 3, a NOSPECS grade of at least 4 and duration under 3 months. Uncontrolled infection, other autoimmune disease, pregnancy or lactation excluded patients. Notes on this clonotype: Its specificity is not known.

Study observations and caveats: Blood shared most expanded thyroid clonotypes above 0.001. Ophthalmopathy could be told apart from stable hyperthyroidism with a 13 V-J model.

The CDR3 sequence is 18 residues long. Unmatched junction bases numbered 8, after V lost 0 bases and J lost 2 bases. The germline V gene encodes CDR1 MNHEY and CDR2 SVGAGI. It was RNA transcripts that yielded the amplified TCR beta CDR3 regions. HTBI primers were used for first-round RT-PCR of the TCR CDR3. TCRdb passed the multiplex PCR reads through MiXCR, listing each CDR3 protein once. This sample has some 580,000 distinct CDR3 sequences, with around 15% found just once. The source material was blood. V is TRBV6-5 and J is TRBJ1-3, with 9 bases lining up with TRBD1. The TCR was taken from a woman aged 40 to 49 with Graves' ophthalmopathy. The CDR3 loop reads CASSYSTAGTGTGNTIYF. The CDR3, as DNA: TGTGCCAGCAGTTACTCGACGGCCGGGACAGGGACTGGAAACACCATATATTTT.